These 18 T cell receptor beta chains were sequenced from one sample in a study of chemoradiotherapy in HPV16-positive cancers. Profiling relied on immunoSEQ multiplex PCR, and the TCRdb table lists in-frame clones only, not all of them. This repertoire shows several thousand clones, around four fifths found once; its top ten account for 9% to 10%. Sampling was conducted from a patient who underwent chemoradiotherapy. The receptor set was obtained from a human donor with HPV-associated anogenital cancer.

The CDR3 spells CASSPDRGQDTQYF. CDR3 DNA: TGTGCCAGCTCACCGGACAGGGGCCAAGATACGCAGTATTTT. The chain joins TRBV18 to TRBJ2-3, with 9 bases that match TRBD1. This CDR3 contains 14 residues. The junction had 3 bases not matched to a gene; V was cut back by 3 bases and J by 5 bases. Germline V CDR1 and CDR2: KGHSH, LQKENI.

V gene TRBV5-6 combines with J gene TRBJ2-5; possibly TRBD1 for D (6 bases). In germline, CDR1 is SGHDT, CDR2 YYEEEE. The CDR3 is made up of 14 amino acids. Trimming took off 4 bases at V and 0 bases at J, with 10 bases between the two ends. The CDR3 DNA follows: TGTGCCAGCAGCGACCGGGACAACCAAGAGACCCAGTACTTC. Translation: CASSDRDNQETQYF. The full variable domain, in which reference TRBV5-6 and TRBJ2-5 provide the parts outside the CDR3, is DAGVTQSPTHLIKTRGQQVTLRCSPKSGHDTVSWYQQALGQGPQFIFQYYEEEERQRGNFPDRFSGHQFPNYSSELNVNALLLGDSALYLCASSDRDNQETQYFGPGTRLLVL.

The chain uses TRBV6-1 and TRBJ1-6; D ambiguous. The ends were cut back, 4 bases at V and 7 bases at J, with 11 bases in the middle. The CDR3 has 14 residues. CDR1 and CDR2 from the germline V gene are MNHNS and SASEGT. The chain's CDR3 is CASSGNSGNSPLHF. CDR3 sequence (DNA): TGTGCCAGCAGTGGGAACAGTGGCAATTCACCCCTCCACTTT.

This chain uses TRBV7-3 with TRBJ2-3; the D is unclear. This CDR3 region has 15 residues. The ends were cut back, 5 bases at V and 0 bases at J, with 12 bases in the middle. The germline CDR1 and CDR2 sequences are SGHTA and FQGTGA. The CDR3 coding sequence is TGTGCCAGCAGCACGGACGGGCATAGCACAGATACGCAGTATTTT. It translates to CASSTDGHSTDTQYF.

The chain recombines TRBV2 with TRBJ2-5, with D perhaps TRBD1 or TRBD2 (6 bases each). CDR1 is SNHLY, CDR2 FYNNEI, per germline. The CDR3 is 13 amino acids. Trimming stripped 5 bases from V and 4 bases from J, with 11 bases between. The CDR3 region is CASSTEGGETQYF. The CDR3 nucleotides read TGTGCCAGCAGTACCGAGGGGGGAGAGACCCAGTACTTC.

The chain combines TRBV27 with TRBJ2-7, with 12 bases fitting TRBD2. The ends lost 6 bases at V and 3 bases at J; junction bases unmatched: 6. Germline CDR1 is MNHEY and CDR2 is SMNVEV (reference sequence). The CDR3 consists of 15 residues. The CDR3 region is CASSLAGGPFYEQYF. In DNA, the CDR3 is TGTGCCAGCAGCCTAGCGGGGGGGCCGTTCTACGAGCAGTACTTC.

The genes are TRBV18 and TRBJ1-1, with D possibly being TRBD1 (6 bases). V was clipped by 3 bases and J by 1 base, with 12 bases between them. CDR3 size: 15 residues. CDR1 and CDR2 from the germline V gene are KGHSH and LQKENI. The CDR3 nucleotides read TGTGCCAGCTCACCGGTCCGGGACAAGAACACTGAAGCTTTCTTT. This encodes CASSPVRDKNTEAFF. Variable domain in full (rest from reference TRBV18 and TRBJ1-1): NAGVMQNPRHLVRRRGQEARLRCSPMKGHSHVYWYRQLPEEGLKFMVYLQKENIIDESGMPKERFSAEFPKEGPSILRIQQVVRGDSAAYFCASSPVRDKNTEAFFGQGTRLTVV.

J is TRBJ1-4 and V is TRBV28; D gene uncertain. The CDR3 is 14 residues long. V was shortened by 5 bases and J by 8 bases, with 15 bases between the two germline ends. CDR1 and CDR2 (germline): MDHEN, SYDVKM. This CDR3 reads CASSRTDRSEKLFF. For the CDR3, the DNA is TGTGCCAGCAGTCGGACGGACCGGAGCGAAAAACTGTTTTTT.

This chain links TRBV7-6 with TRBJ2-2; D gene unclear. V was cut by 1 base and J by 0 bases, with 6 bases left in between. CDR1 is SGHVS and CDR2 is FNYEAQ in the germline V gene. The CDR3 has 15 residues. The CDR3 nucleotides are TGTGCCAGCAGCTTAGGGAGAACGAACACCGGGGAGCTGTTTTTT. Protein: CASSLGRTNTGELFF.

The chain uses TRBV6-5 and TRBJ2-7; D is possibly TRBD1 (6 bases). The CDR3 covers 12 residues. The germline V gene encodes CDR1 MNHEY and CDR2 SVGAGI. Trimming took off 6 bases at V and 5 bases at J, with 11 bases between the two ends. CDR3 loop: CASSEPGDEQYF. CDR3 bases: TGTGCCAGCAGCGAACCAGGGGACGAGCAGTACTTC.

The gene calls are TRBV11-2 and TRBJ2-3, with 10 bases aligning to TRBD2. V was clipped by 5 bases and J by 4 bases; unmatched bases: 9. Germline values: CDR1 SGHAT, CDR2 FQNNGV. The length of the CDR3 is 16 residues. The CDR3 loop reads CASSAIAGGVADTQYF. CDR3 bases: TGTGCCAGCAGCGCCATAGCGGGGGGAGTCGCAGATACGCAGTATTTT.

The rearrangement uses TRBV6-1 and TRBJ2-5; the D gene is possibly TRBD1 (6 bases). The V gene lost 2 bases and the J gene lost 5 bases, with 12 bases spanning the gap. Germline CDR1 is MNHNS and CDR2 is SASEGT. The CDR3 totals 14 residues. The CDR3 here is CASSELRGSETQYF. DNA of the CDR3: TGTGCCAGCAGTGAATTGAGGGGGTCGGAGACCCAGTACTTC.

Only a few counts were recorded for this clone. V and J are TRBV2 and TRBJ1-6; D gene uncertain. Germline CDR1 and CDR2: SNHLY and FYNNEI. Trimming cost V 8 bases and J 7 bases, with 15 bases left between them. The CDR3 consists of 14 residues. CDR3: CASLWGSGNSPLHF. The CDR3 DNA follows: TGTGCCAGCCTTTGGGGTAGCGGCAATTCACCCCTCCACTTT.

This clone was observed a few times. V is TRBV7-9 and J is TRBJ1-2; weak D call: TRBD1 (5 bases). The CDR3 has 12 amino acids. Looked up from germline, CDR1 is SEHNR and CDR2 is FQNEAQ (reference sequence). Trimming left V 3 bases short and J 7 bases short, with 9 bases between. The chain's CDR3 is CASSLGGAGYTF. The CDR3 nucleotides read TGTGCCAGCAGCTTGGGAGGGGCTGGCTACACCTTC.

This rearrangement joins TRBV5-1 to TRBJ2-2; D call uncertain. CDR3 length equals 16 residues. Trimming pared 5 bases from V and 2 bases from J, leaving 16 bases between. Germline V gene lookup returns CDR1 SGHRS and CDR2 YFSETQ. The CDR3 sequence is CASSDLGRTNTGELFF. DNA for the CDR3: TGCGCCAGCAGTGATCTGGGCCGAACTAACACCGGGGAGCTGTTTTTT.

J is TRBJ1-1 and V is TRBV21-1. TRBV21-1 is shown as a pseudogene. This CDR3 is built from 14 residues. The CDR3 nucleotides read TGTGCCAGCAGCCCGAGGCGGGGGCGCACTGAAGCTTTCTTT. Translation: CASSPRRGRTEAFF.

The count of this clone is one. Written as DNA, the CDR3 is TGTGCCAGCAGCTCTACACTGGTAGGGGAGCTGTTTTTT. It is translated as CASSSTLVGELFF. The chain couples TRBV7-2 to TRBJ2-2; no clear D gene. This CDR3 has 13 amino acids. The germline V and J ends were trimmed by 4 bases and 8 bases, with 11 bases remaining between them. Looked up from germline, CDR1 is SGHTA and CDR2 is FQGNSA.

The V call is TRBV7-9, the J call TRBJ1-5; 8 bases match TRBD1. Germline V CDR1 and CDR2: SEHNR, FQNEAQ (reference sequence). Trimming removed 4 bases from V and 5 bases from J; junction bases left unmatched: 4. There are 14 residues in the CDR3. CDR3 amino acids: CASSSDREYQPQHF. CDR3 bases: TGTGCCAGCAGCTCGGACAGGGAGTATCAGCCCCAGCATTTT.